This T cell receptor (beta chain) was documented in a study of blood T cell repertoires in COVID-19. Overall study context: From the United States, Italy and Spain came samples of acute and convalescent COVID-19.

The Seattle site enrolled patients during active infection and followed them longitudinally. The CDR3 length is 16 residues. Germline assignment: CDR1 MRHNA and CDR2 SNTAGT. The junction had 12 bases not matched to a gene; V was cut back by 5 bases and J by 3 bases. Clones were read by immunoSEQ multiplex PCR, and TCRdb kept only the in-frame ones, dropping some. The table shows fewer than 350,000 clones, with 86% occurring only once. This receptor was obtained from a woman aged 25-40 years with COVID-19, enrolled during active disease. The sample taken for sequencing was peripheral blood. This rearrangement joins TRBV6-4 to TRBJ1-2, with 7 bases aligning to TRBD1. The CDR3 sequence is CASSFSAGQVDYGYTF. The CDR3 DNA reads as TGTGCCAGCAGTTTCTCCGCCGGACAGGTCGACTATGGCTACACCTTC.